This TCR beta chain comes out of a study of blood T cell repertoires in COVID-19. Study context: COVID-19 samples collected from the United States, Italy and Spain covered acute and convalescent phases. T cells, B-cell-depleted T cells, or PBMCs supplied cDNA or gDNA.

The authors' processing: Estimates of nucleated cell counts were drawn from the amplification of reference gene primers. Only in-frame clones appear in the TCRdb table, and some are missing; sequencing was by immunoSEQ multiplex PCR. D and trimming were read from the DNA, whereas the V and J calls and clone size are those reported in that table. The sample consists of around 140,000 clones, roughly 84% of them appearing once. This CDR3 region has 15 residues. In germline, CDR1 is ENHRY, CDR2 SYGVKD. V trimming: 3 bases; J trimming: 4 bases; junction bases outside the gene matches: 8. Seattle patient enrollment occurred during active infection, with longitudinal follow-up thereafter.

The source is a man between 25 and 39 years old with COVID-19, enrolled during active disease. The chain is built from TRBV10-3 and TRBJ2-5; 7 bases map to TRBD1. The specimen was peripheral blood. CDR3 loop: CAISERQGTSETQYF. The CDR3 nucleotides read TGTGCCATCAGTGAAAGACAGGGAACATCAGAGACCCAGTACTTC.